This entry lists 8 T cell receptor beta chains sequenced from one sample in a study of blood T cell repertoires in COVID-19. Sequencing used immunoSEQ multiplex PCR; TCRdb keeps in-frame clones, though not all of them. The data contain about 210,000 clones, around four fifths of them singletons. Sequences were obtained from peripheral blood. The receptors were sampled from a woman in her forties or fifties with active or convalescent COVID-19.

This rearrangement joins TRBV9 to TRBJ1-2, with D tentatively TRBD1 (5 bases). Germline loops: CDR1 SGDLS, CDR2 YYNGEE. This CDR3 has 14 residues. V was pared by 0 bases and J by 2 bases, with 8 bases between. The CDR3 DNA follows: TGTGCCAGCAGCGTAGATCCAGGGAACTATGGCTACACCTTC. This encodes CASSVDPGNYGYTF.

The rearrangement joins TRBV7-6 to TRBJ1-1; 7 bases align to TRBD1. Losses at the gene ends were 6 bases for V and 8 bases for J; bases not matched to a gene: 12. CDR3 length: 14 amino acids. Germline loops: CDR1 SGHVS, CDR2 FNYEAQ. The CDR3 protein is CASSTSQGGMEAFF. Here the CDR3 DNA reads TGTGCCAGCAGTACGTCCCAGGGGGGCATGGAAGCTTTCTTT.

CDR3 coding DNA: TGTGCCAGCAGCCAGAAGTTTGGCCGCTATAATTCACCCCTCCACTTT. As protein: CASSQKFGRYNSPLHF. The chain recombines TRBV28 with TRBJ1-6; D call uncertain. Trimming stripped 6 bases from V and 3 bases from J, with 15 bases between. CDR3 length: 16 amino acids. The germline CDR1 and CDR2 sequences are MDHEN and SYDVKM. Complete variable domain (other parts from reference TRBV28 and TRBJ1-6): DVKVTQSSRYLVKRTGEKVFLECVQDMDHENMFWYRQDPGLGLRLIYFSYDVKMKEKGDIPEGYSVSREKKERFSLILESASTNQTSMYLCASSQKFGRYNSPLHFGNGTRLTVT.

J is TRBJ2-5 and V is TRBV12-3 or TRBV12-4, with 7 positions matching TRBD1. After removal of 1 base from V and 7 bases from J, the junction contained 3 bases not matched to a gene. The CDR3 sequence is 13 residues long. The CDR3 coding sequence is TGTGCCAGCAGTTTAGTGGCAGGGGGGACCCAGTACTTC. Protein product: CASSLVAGGTQYF.

CDR3 amino acids: CASSDSYRDTQYF. For the CDR3, the DNA is TGTGCCAGCAGTGACTCCTATCGAGATACGCAGTATTTT. This rearrangement joins TRBV28 to TRBJ2-3; D not resolved. Germline V lookup: CDR1 MDHEN, CDR2 SYDVKM. The V gene lost 5 bases and the J gene lost 5 bases, with 11 bases spanning the gap. This CDR3 has 13 amino acids. Drawing the rest from reference TRBV28 and TRBJ2-3, the complete variable domain is DVKVTQSSRYLVKRTGEKVFLECVQDMDHENMFWYRQDPGLGLRLIYFSYDVKMKEKGDIPEGYSVSREKKERFSLILESASTNQTSMYLCASSDSYRDTQYFGPGTRLTVL.

The chain is built from TRBV30 and TRBJ2-5, with 8 bases matching TRBD2. CDR1 is GTSNPN, CDR2 SVGIG, per germline (reference sequence). V was clipped by 0 bases and J by 5 bases; unmatched bases: 8. The CDR3 loop spans 15 amino acids. CDR3 residues: CAWSVPSGGYETQYF. The DNA for the CDR3 is TGTGCCTGGAGTGTACCCTCGGGAGGGTACGAGACCCAGTACTTC.

The V gene is TRBV28, the J gene TRBJ1-2; possible D gene TRBD1, 6 bases. From germline, CDR1 is MDHEN and CDR2 SYDVKM. The CDR3 loop spans 14 amino acids. Trimming stripped 5 bases from V and 4 bases from J, with 14 bases between. CDR3 protein: CASSPLQGLYGYTF. The DNA of the CDR3 is TGTGCCAGCAGTCCTCTACAGGGTCTCTATGGCTACACCTTC.

V usage is TRBV7-9 and J usage is TRBJ1-2, with 10 bases fitting TRBD1. Germline V gene sequence: CDR1 SEHNR, CDR2 FQNEAQ (reference sequence). V trimming: 1 base; J trimming: 7 bases; junction bases outside the gene matches: 3. The CDR3 is 14 residues long. CDR3 bases: TGTGCCAGCAGCTTAGAGGGACAGGGGACTGGCTACACCTTC. It translates to CASSLEGQGTGYTF.